In this sample, the clone carrying this T cell receptor (beta chain) turned up many times. Its matching antigen is unknown. TCR beta CDR3 regions were amplified from RNA transcripts. The TCR CDR3 was amplified in a first-round RT-PCR using the HTBI primer set. TCRdb redid the calling of the multiplex PCR reads with MiXCR, one entry per CDR3 protein. The sample holds over 700,000 distinct CDR3 sequences, about 38% seen once. This entry is derived from a study of T cells in Graves' hyperthyroidism and ophthalmopathy. The germline V gene encodes CDR1 DFQATT and CDR2 SNEGSKA (reference sequence). The V end lost 0 bases, the J end lost 7 bases, and 10 bases lay between the germline ends. The CDR3 totals 14 residues. Study outcomes and limitations: The model forecast ophthalmopathy, anticipating it by a median around 6.4 months before onset.

Uncontrolled infection, other autoimmune disease, pregnancy or lactation led to exclusion. The chain uses TRBV20-1 and TRBJ1-6; no firm D call. The receptor was isolated from a man aged 18 to 30 with Graves' hyperthyroidism. The sequencing input was blood. The CDR3 DNA follows: TGCAGTGCTAGAGAGGGCAGGATCAATTCACCCCTCCACTTT. Amino acids: CSAREGRINSPLHF.